This T cell receptor (beta chain) was captured in a study of blood T cell repertoires in COVID-19. For the study at large: Samples came from the United States, Italy and Spain, spanning acute and convalescent COVID-19. Nucleic acid was either cDNA or gDNA, and it came from T cells, B-cell-depleted T cells, or PBMCs.

Per the authors' pipeline: Estimated nucleated cell counts came from reference gene primer amplification. Sequenced by immunoSEQ multiplex PCR; TCRdb stores in-frame clones only, minus some. V, J and clone size were drawn from that table, and D and trimming were deduced from the DNA. The table shows some 260,000 clones, with about 80% occurring only once. The V gene's germline CDR1 is SGHNT and CDR2 YYREEE (reference sequence). J lost 8 bases, V lost 0 bases, and 5 bases had no gene match. The CDR3 totals 14 residues. The sequenced sample consisted of peripheral blood. The source of this sequence is a man of 80 years or more with acute or convalescent COVID-19. The chain links TRBV5-4 to TRBJ1-3; 7 nucleotides align to TRBD1. The CDR3 DNA is TGTGCCAGCAGCTTGGCGAACAGGGGTGACACCATATATTTT. Protein sequence: CASSLANRGDTIYF.